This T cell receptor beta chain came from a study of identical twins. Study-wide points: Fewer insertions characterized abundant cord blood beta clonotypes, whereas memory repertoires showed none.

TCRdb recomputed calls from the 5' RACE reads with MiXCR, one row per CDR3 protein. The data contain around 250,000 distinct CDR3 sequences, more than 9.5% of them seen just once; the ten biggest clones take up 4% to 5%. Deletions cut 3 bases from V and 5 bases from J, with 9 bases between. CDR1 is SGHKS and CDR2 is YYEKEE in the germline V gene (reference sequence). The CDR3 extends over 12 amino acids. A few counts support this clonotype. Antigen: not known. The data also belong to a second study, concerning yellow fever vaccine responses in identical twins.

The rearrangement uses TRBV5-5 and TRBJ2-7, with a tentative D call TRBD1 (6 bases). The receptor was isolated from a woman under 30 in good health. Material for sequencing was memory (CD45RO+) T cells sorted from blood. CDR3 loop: CASSSGTNEQYF. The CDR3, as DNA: TGTGCCAGCAGCTCCGGGACAAACGAGCAGTACTTC.